Following are 10 T cell receptor beta chains from one sample sequenced in a study of T cell repertoires in cytomegalovirus infection. In TCRdb, the reads were re-called with MiXCR into one record per CDR3 protein. Here the sample spans 800,000 to 950,000 distinct CDR3 sequences, 30% to 35% being singletons. Antigens of these TCRs are unknown. The specimen comprised cultured CD8+ T cells from PBMCs, sampled from culture after CMV antigen stimulation. The receptors derive from a human donor in good health (CMV status not recorded). Some clones in this sample may be carry-over from other donors' samples.

The V and J genes are TRBV7-6 and TRBJ2-1, with D possibly being TRBD2 (6 bases). This CDR3 has 14 residues. Looked up from germline, CDR1 is SGHVS and CDR2 is FNYEAQ. V lost 5 bases and J lost 4, with 12 bases in between. The DNA for the CDR3 is TGTGCCAGCAGCCACTCGGGGAGGTACAATGAGCAGTTCTTC. As protein: CASSHSGRYNEQFF.

V usage is TRBV2 and J usage is TRBJ1-1; 11 bases agree with TRBD1. The CDR3 is 16 residues long. CDR1 is SNHLY, CDR2 FYNNEI, per germline. The trim removed 4 bases at V and 4 bases at J, leaving 8 bases unmatched. CDR3 amino acids: CASSVGQGALITEAFF. DNA of the CDR3: TGTGCCAGCAGTGTAGGACAGGGGGCGCTCATCACTGAAGCTTTCTTT.

This clonotype has more than one count but fewer than ten. This chain joins TRBV7-9 and TRBJ2-7; 7 bases are shared with TRBD1. With 4 bases clipped from V and 1 base from J, the junction kept 13 bases outside the gene matches. This CDR3 spans 17 amino acids. Looked up from germline, CDR1 is SEHNR and CDR2 is FQNEAQ (reference sequence). This CDR3 reads CASSSVRQGRASYEQYF. CDR3 bases: TGTGCCAGCAGCTCCGTTCGACAGGGCCGGGCTTCCTACGAGCAGTACTTC.

V and J are TRBV7-9 and TRBJ2-1; D ambiguous. Germline CDR1 and CDR2: SEHNR and FQNEAQ (reference sequence). CDR3 length: 16 residues. The V end was cut by 5 bases, the J end by 0 bases, with 14 bases between. DNA of the CDR3: TGTGCCAGCAGCCCCCCGGGCGCAAGCTCCTACAATGAGCAGTTCTTC. As protein: CASSPPGASSYNEQFF.

This sequence joins TRBV7-9 and TRBJ1-5, with a weak D call TRBD1 (5 bases). Trimming took off 5 bases at V and 6 bases at J, with 14 bases between the two ends. The length of the CDR3 is 14 residues. Per the germline V gene, CDR1 is SEHNR and CDR2 is FQNEAQ (reference sequence). CDR3 amino acids: CASSPQGSGQPQHF. For the CDR3, the DNA is TGTGCCAGCAGCCCTCAGGGATCGGGTCAGCCCCAGCATTTT.

The CDR3 coding sequence is TGTGCCAGCAGCCTCAGGACTAGCGGGGGGACGGGTACAGATACGCAGTATTTT. It encodes CASSLRTSGGTGTDTQYF. This chain joins TRBV6-6 and TRBJ2-3; TRBD2 aligns across 14 bases. From germline, CDR1 is MNHNY and CDR2 SVGAGI (reference sequence). V dropped 6 bases and J dropped 3; count of bases not matched to a gene: 11. The CDR3 totals 18 residues.

Many counts were recorded for this clonotype. This chain joins TRBV2 and TRBJ1-1; D is unresolved. The CDR3 runs 12 residues. V was clipped by 3 bases and J by 0 bases, with 2 bases between them. Germline CDR1 reads SNHLY; CDR2 reads FYNNEI. In DNA, the CDR3 is TGTGCCAGCAGTGACCTGAACACTGAAGCTTTCTTT. Protein sequence: CASSDLNTEAFF.

This clonotype was seen only a few times. The V gene is TRBV11-3, the J gene TRBJ2-7, with D possibly TRBD2 on 6 matching bases. Per the germline V gene, CDR1 is SGHNT and CDR2 is YENEEA. Trimming took 0 bases from V and 3 from J, leaving 12 bases between them. The CDR3 has 15 amino acids. The CDR3 loop reads CASSLEGGEGYEQYF. The DNA of the CDR3 is TGTGCCAGCAGCTTAGAGGGGGGAGAGGGCTACGAGCAGTACTTC.

This clonotype was observed at least ten times. The chain recombines TRBV7-8 with TRBJ1-2; D not resolved. This CDR3 region has 15 residues. Trimming left V 2 bases short and J 3 bases short, with 13 bases between. CDR1 and CDR2 (germline): SGHVS, FQNEAQ. CDR3 amino acids: CASSLRRRRDYGYTF. The CDR3 coding sequence is TGTGCCAGCAGCTTAAGACGGAGGCGAGACTATGGCTACACCTTC.

J is TRBJ2-3 and V is TRBV6-5; 10 nucleotides agree with TRBD2. This CDR3 is built from 16 residues. Germline trimming cut 5 bases from V and 5 bases from J; bases unmatched to any gene: 10. Germline CDR1 is MNHEY and CDR2 is SVGAGI. Here the CDR3 reads CASSGLQLAGKDTQYF. In nucleotides, the CDR3 is TGTGCCAGCAGTGGACTCCAACTAGCGGGGAAAGATACGCAGTATTTT.